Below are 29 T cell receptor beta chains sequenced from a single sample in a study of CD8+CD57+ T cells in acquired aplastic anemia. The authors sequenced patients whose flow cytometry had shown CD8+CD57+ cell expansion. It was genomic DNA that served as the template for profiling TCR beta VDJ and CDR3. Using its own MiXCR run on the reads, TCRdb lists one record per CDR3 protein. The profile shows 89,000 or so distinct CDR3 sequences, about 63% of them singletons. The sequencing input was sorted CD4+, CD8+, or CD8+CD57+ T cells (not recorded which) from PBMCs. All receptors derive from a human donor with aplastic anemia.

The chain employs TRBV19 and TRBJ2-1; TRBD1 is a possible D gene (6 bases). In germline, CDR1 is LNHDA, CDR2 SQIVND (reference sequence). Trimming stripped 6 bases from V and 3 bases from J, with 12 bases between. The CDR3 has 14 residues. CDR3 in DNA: TGTGCCAGTAGCGACAGGACCCTCTACAATGAGCAGTTCTTC. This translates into CASSDRTLYNEQFF. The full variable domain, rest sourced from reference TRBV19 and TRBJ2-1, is DGGITQSPKYLFRKEGQNVTLSCEQNLNHDAMYWYRQDPGQGLRLIYYSQIVNDFQKGDIAEGYSVSREKKESFPLTVTSAQKNPTAFYLCASSDRTLYNEQFFGPGTRLTVL.

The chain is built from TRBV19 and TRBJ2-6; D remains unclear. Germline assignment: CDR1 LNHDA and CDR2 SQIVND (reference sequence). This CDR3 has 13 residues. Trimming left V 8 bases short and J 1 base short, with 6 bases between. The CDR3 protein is CASGVSGANVLTF. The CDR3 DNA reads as TGTGCCAGTGGCGTTTCTGGGGCCAACGTCCTGACTTTC.

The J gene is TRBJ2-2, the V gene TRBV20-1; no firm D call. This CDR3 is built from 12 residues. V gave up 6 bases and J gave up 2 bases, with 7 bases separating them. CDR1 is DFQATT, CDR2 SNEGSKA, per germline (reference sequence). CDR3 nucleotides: TGCAGTGCGATGGAAAACACCGGGGAGCTGTTTTTT. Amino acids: CSAMENTGELFF.

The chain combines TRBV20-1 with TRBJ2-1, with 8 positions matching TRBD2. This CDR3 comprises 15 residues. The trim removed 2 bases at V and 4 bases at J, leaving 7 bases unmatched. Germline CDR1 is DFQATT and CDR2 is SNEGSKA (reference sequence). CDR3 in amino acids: CSARLPEREYNEQFF. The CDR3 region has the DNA TGCAGTGCTAGACTGCCTGAGCGGGAGTACAATGAGCAGTTCTTC.

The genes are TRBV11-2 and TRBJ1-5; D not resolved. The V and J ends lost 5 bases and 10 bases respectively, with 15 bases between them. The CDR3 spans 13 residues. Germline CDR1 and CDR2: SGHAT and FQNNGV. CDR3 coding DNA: TGTGCCAGCAGCAGACTAGCGACGAGTCCCCAGCATTTT. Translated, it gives CASSRLATSPQHF.

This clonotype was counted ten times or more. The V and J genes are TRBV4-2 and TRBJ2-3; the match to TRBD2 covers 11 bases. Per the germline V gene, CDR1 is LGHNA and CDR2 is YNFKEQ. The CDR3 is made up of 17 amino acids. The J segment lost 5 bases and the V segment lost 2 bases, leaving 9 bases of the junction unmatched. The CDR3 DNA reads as TGTGCCAGCAGCCAAAGTGTTAGCGGGGGGGACCGAGATACGCAGTATTTT. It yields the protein CASSQSVSGGDRDTQYF.

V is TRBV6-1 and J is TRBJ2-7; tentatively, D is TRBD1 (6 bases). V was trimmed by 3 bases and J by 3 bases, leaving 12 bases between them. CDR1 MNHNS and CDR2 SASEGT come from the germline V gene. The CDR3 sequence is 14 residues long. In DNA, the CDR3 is TGTGCCAGCAGTGATACAGGGCCTGGCTACGAGCAGTACTTC. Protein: CASSDTGPGYEQYF.

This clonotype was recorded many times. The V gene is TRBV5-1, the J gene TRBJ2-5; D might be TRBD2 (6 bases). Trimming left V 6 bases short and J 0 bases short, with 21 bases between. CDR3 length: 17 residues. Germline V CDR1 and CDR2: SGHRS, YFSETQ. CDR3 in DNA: TGCGCCAGCAAACTCTTTGCGGGGCAGAGCTACCAAGAGACCCAGTACTTC. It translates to CASKLFAGQSYQETQYF.

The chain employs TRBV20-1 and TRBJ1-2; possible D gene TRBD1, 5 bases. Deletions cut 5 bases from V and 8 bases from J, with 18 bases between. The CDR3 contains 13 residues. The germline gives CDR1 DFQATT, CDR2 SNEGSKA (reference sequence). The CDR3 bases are TGCAGTGCTCCACCCCTCTCAACAGGCGGCTACACCTTC. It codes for CSAPPLSTGGYTF.

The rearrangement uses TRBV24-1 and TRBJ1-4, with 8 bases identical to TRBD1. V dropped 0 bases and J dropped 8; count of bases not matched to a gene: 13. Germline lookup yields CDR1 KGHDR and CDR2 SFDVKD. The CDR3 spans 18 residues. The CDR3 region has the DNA TGTGCCACCAGTGATTTGCCCCACCTGACAGGGGTAAGCGAAAAACTGTTTTTT. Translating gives CATSDLPHLTGVSEKLFF.

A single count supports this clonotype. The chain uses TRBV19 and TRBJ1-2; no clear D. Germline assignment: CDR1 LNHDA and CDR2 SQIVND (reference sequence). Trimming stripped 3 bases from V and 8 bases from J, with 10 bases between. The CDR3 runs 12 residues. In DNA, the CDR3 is TGTGCCAGTAGTATTGGAGCGTTGGGCTACACCTTC. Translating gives CASSIGALGYTF.

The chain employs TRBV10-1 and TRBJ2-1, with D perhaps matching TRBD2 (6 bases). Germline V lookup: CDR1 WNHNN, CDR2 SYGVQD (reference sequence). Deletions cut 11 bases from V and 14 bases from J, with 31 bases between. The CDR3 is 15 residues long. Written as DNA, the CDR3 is TGCGCCCGGCGATACGGGGGTTTCTCGGCCTTTCCTGAGTTCTTC. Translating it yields CARRYGGFSAFPEFF.

The CDR3 region has the DNA TGTGCCACTGGGGTGAGTAGGTGGAATGAGCAGTTCTTC. It encodes CATGVSRWNEQFF. The chain carries TRBV19 and TRBJ2-1; no clear D. The CDR3 is made up of 13 amino acids. The V gene lost 10 bases and the J gene lost 7 bases, with 17 bases spanning the gap. CDR1 and CDR2 from the germline V gene are LNHDA and SQIVND (reference sequence).

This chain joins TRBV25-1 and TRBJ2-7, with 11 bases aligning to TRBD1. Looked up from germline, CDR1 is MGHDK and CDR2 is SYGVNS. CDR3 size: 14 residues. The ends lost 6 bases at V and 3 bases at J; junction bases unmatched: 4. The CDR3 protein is CASSFGTGGYEQYF. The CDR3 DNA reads TGTGCCAGCAGCTTTGGGACAGGGGGCTACGAGCAGTACTTC.

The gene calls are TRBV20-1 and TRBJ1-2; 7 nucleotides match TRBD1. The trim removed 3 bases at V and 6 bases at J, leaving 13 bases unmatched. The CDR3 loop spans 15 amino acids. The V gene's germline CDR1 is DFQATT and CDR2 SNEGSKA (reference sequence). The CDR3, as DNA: TGCAGTGCTAGTTTGACAGGGTATGAAATCAATGGCTACACCTTC. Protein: CSASLTGYEINGYTF.

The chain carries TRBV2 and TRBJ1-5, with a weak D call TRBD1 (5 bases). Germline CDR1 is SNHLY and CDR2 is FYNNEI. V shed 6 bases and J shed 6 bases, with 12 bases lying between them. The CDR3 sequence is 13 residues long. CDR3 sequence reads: CASRDRVGQPQHF. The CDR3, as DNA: TGTGCCAGCAGAGACAGAGTGGGTCAGCCCCAGCATTTT.

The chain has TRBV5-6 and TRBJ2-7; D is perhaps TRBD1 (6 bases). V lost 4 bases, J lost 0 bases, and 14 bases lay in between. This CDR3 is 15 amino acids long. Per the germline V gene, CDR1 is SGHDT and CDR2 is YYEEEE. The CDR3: CASSQQGLSSYEQYF. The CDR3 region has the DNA TGTGCCAGCAGCCAACAGGGTCTGAGCTCCTACGAGCAGTACTTC.

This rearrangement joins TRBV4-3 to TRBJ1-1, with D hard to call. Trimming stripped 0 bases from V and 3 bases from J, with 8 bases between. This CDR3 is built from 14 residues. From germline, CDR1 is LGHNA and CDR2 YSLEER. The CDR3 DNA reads TGCGCCAGCAGCCAAGAGACTTGGGACACTGAAGCTTTCTTT. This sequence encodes CASSQETWDTEAFF.

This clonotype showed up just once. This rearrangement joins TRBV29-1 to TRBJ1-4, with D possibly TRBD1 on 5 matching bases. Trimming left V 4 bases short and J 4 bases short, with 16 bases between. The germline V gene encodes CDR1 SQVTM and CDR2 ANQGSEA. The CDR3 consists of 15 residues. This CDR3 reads CSVGRGASGNEKLFF. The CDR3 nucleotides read TGCAGCGTTGGTAGAGGGGCCTCCGGTAATGAAAAACTGTTTTTT. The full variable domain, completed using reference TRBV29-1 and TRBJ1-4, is SAVISQKPSRDICQRGTSLTIQCQVDSQVTMMFWYRQQPGQSLTLIATANQGSEATYESGFVIDKFPISRPNLTFSTLTVSNMSPEDSSIYLCSVGRGASGNEKLFFGSGTQLSVL.

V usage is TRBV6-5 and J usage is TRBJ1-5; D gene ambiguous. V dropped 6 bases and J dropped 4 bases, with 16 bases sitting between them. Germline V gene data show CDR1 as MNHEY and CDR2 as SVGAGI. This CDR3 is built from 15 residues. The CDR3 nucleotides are TGTGCCAGCAGCTCCTCGACGGCTAGTAATCAGCCCCAGCATTTT. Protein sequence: CASSSSTASNQPQHF.

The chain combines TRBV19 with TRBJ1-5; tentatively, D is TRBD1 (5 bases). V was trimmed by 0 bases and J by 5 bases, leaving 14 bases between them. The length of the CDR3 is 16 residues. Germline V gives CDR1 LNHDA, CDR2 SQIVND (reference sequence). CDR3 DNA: TGTGCCAGTAGTATAGATCAGGGAGGCCTCCATCAGCCCCAGCATTTT. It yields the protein CASSIDQGGLHQPQHF.

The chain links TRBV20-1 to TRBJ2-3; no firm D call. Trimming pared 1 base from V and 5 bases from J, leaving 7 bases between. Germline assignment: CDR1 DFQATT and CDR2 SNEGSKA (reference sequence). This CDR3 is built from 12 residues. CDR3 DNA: TGCAGTGCTAGAGTAACGGGAGATACGCAGTATTTT. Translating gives CSARVTGDTQYF.

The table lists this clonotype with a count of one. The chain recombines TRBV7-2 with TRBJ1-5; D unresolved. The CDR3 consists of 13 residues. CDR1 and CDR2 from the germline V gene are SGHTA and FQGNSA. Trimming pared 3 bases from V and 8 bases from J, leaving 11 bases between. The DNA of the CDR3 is TGTGCCAGCAGCTTGAGCCAGAGGAAGCCCCAGCATTTT. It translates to CASSLSQRKPQHF.

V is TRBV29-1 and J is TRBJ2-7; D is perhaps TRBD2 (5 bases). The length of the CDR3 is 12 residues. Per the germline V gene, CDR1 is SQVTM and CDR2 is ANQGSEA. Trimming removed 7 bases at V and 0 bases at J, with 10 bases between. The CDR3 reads CSARDYSYEQYF. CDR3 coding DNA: TGCAGCGCCAGAGACTACTCCTACGAGCAGTACTTC.

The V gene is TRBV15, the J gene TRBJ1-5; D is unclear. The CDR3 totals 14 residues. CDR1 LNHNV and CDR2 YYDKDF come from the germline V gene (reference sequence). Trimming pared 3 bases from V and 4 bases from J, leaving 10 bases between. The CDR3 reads CATSSYRTNQPQHF. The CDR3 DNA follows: TGTGCCACCAGCAGTTACAGAACTAATCAGCCCCAGCATTTT.

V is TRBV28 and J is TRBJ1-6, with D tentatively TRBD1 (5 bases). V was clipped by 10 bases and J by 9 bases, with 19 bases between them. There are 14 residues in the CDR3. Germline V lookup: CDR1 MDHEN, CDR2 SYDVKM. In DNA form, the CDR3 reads TGTGCCACCAATTGGGGCAGGGAAAGTTCACCCCTCCACTTT. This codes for CATNWGRESSPLHF.

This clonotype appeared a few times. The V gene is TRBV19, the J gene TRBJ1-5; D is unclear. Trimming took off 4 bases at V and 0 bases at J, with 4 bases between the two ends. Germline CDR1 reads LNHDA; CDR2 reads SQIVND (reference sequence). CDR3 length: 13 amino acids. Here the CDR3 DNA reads TGTGCCAGTAGTACGAGTAGCAATCAGCCCCAGCATTTT. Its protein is CASSTSSNQPQHF.

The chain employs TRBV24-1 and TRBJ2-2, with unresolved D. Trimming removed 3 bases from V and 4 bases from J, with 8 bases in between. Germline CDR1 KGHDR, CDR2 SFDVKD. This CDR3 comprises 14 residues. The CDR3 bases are TGTGCCACCAGTGATGCGCGAGGCACCGGGGAGCTGTTTTTT. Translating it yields CATSDARGTGELFF.

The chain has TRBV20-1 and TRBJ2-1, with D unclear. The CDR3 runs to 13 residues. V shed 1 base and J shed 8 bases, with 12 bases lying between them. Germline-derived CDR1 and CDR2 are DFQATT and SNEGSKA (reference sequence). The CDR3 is CSARGGGWDEQFF. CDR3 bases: TGCAGTGCTAGAGGAGGCGGATGGGATGAGCAGTTCTTC.